A single sample is the source of the 5 T cell receptor beta chains below, sequenced in a study of T cells in Graves' hyperthyroidism and ophthalmopathy. RNA transcripts were the template for amplifying TCR beta CDR3 regions. Initially, a first-round RT-PCR of the TCR CDR3 employed the HTBI primer set. MiXCR, run by TCRdb on the multiplex PCR reads, gives a single entry per CDR3 protein. This sample has over 300,000 distinct CDR3 sequences; approximately 15% occur once, and the top ten carry roughly 11%. The sequencing sample was made of blood. The receptor set was obtained from a woman aged 60 to 75 with Graves' hyperthyroidism.

At least ten counts were recorded for this clonotype. The V call is TRBV29-1, the J call TRBJ2-3; 9 nucleotides agree with TRBD1. The germline V gene has CDR1 SQVTM and CDR2 ANQGSEA. The CDR3 runs to 15 residues. Trimming took 4 bases from V and 2 from J; bases not matched to a gene: 7. CDR3 DNA sequence: TGCAGCGTTGGTTATTGGGACAGGGTCACAGATACGCAGTATTTT. Translated: CSVGYWDRVTDTQYF.

This clonotype appeared a few times. The chain uses TRBV14 and TRBJ2-2; TRBD2 matches 9 bases. V was pared by 2 bases and J by 6 bases, with 1 base of the junction left unmatched. The germline gives CDR1 SGHDN, CDR2 FVKESK. CDR3 size: 14 residues. CDR3 sequence reads: CASSQLAGPGELFF. The CDR3 DNA is TGTGCCAGCAGCCAACTAGCGGGACCCGGGGAGCTGTTTTTT.

This clonotype was observed many times. V is TRBV30 and J is TRBJ1-3; D is unresolved. The CDR3 extends over 15 amino acids. Germline CDR1 GTSNPN, CDR2 SVGIG (reference sequence). Trimming removed 2 bases at V and 0 bases at J, with 11 bases between. This CDR3 reads CAWSRPASSGNTIYF. Here the CDR3 DNA reads TGTGCCTGGAGTCGGCCAGCGAGCTCTGGAAACACCATATATTTT.

This clonotype was seen many times. The V gene is TRBV29-1, the J gene TRBJ2-7, with 8 nucleotides matching TRBD2. Unmatched junction bases numbered 17, after V lost 4 bases and J lost 6 bases. The CDR3 extends over 16 amino acids. CDR1 is SQVTM, CDR2 ANQGSEA, per germline. Written as DNA, the CDR3 is TGCAGCGTTGTTAGGCAGGGTGGGAGCGGGAGCGGCGAGCAGTACTTC. It yields the protein CSVVRQGGSGSGEQYF.

The chain combines TRBV6-1 with TRBJ2-3, with a possible D match to TRBD2 (6 bases). V gave up 6 bases and J gave up 5 bases, with 18 bases separating them. The CDR3 runs to 15 residues. CDR1 MNHNS and CDR2 SASEGT come from the germline V gene. CDR3 coding DNA: TGTGCCAGCAGCGTAGCTGGAATGGGGGGAGATACGCAGTATTTT. Its translation is CASSVAGMGGDTQYF.